The rows below give T cell receptor beta chains drawn from one sample of a study of blood T cell repertoires in COVID-19. Sequencing used immunoSEQ multiplex PCR; TCRdb keeps in-frame clones, though not all of them. The table lists around 50,000 clones, roughly 91% of them singletons, with around 3.1% in the top ten. The sample comprised peripheral blood. These receptor sequences come from a human donor in a cohort sampled during active COVID-19. CDR3s leave out the opening cysteine and the closing phenylalanine or tryptophan. D genes are given only for firm matches. Clone size is not always given. Where it is, it says once, few, many or a class for expanded clones.

d_call,clone_size,v_call,j_call,cdr3_aa
TRBD2,.,TRBV10-3,TRBJ2-1,AIGPGTSSNEQF
TRBD2,.,TRBV5-6,TRBJ2-3,ASSPVREVSDTQY
.,.,TRBV9,TRBJ1-4,ASSVVGQGFEKLF
.,.,TRBV6-6,TRBJ1-4,ASSYSQQINEKLF
TRBD2,.,TRBV5-1,TRBJ2-2,ASSLVSSGGTGELF
.,.,TRBV11-2,TRBJ2-1,ASSLDSSNEQF
TRBD1,once,TRBV27,TRBJ1-2,ASRRGQANYGYT
TRBD2,.,TRBV6-8,TRBJ2-1,ASRPWGLADNEQF
.,.,TRBV11-2,TRBJ2-7,ASTRGWSSYEQY
.,.,TRBV6-2/TRBV6-3,TRBJ1-6,ASSYTGATSPLH
TRBD1,once,TRBV3-1/TRBV3-2,TRBJ1-2,ASSRLQGADGYT
.,.,TRBV6-5,TRBJ2-7,ASSYPGSYEQY
TRBD1,.,TRBV6-2/TRBV6-3,TRBJ1-2,ASSSEHRGNNGYT
.,few,TRBV2,TRBJ1-5,ASRDNTGTGNQPQH
.,.,TRBV13,TRBJ1-6,ASSNSLDSPLH
.,.,TRBV27,TRBJ2-3,ASSGAGTPLTDTQY
.,.,TRBV6-5,TRBJ1-2,ASSSRDTIRYGYT
.,.,TRBV19,TRBJ2-4,ASNRAGGAKNIQY
.,once,TRBV6-1,TRBJ1-5,ASSEGGGQPQH
.,.,TRBV5-1,TRBJ2-2,ASTFGGPRSGELF
TRBD1,.,TRBV7-9,TRBJ1-4,ASSPDRGHSTNEKLF
TRBD2,.,TRBV5-1,TRBJ2-3,ASSPAGLAGVDTQY
TRBD1,.,TRBV9,TRBJ1-3,ASSVGGQLSGNTIY
.,.,TRBV6-5,TRBJ2-5,ASSYAKTQY
.,.,TRBV18,TRBJ2-4,ASSRFYKGRDKLQNIQY
.,.,TRBV11-2,TRBJ2-1,ASSLVSGVVLGEQF
TRBD1,.,TRBV19,TRBJ1-4,ASSEGQTTNEKLF
.,.,TRBV7-9,TRBJ1-2,ASSLVPEIGYT
TRBD1,.,TRBV6-5,TRBJ1-3,ATSTGQSGNTIY
TRBD1,.,TRBV19,TRBJ2-7,ASSPGTGLYEQY
TRBD2,.,TRBV28,TRBJ2-7,ASRDTSGRDEQY
.,.,TRBV30,TRBJ2-7,AWTPGGKSSYEQY
.,.,TRBV5-1,TRBJ1-1,ASSLWGVGNTEAF
.,once,TRBV9,TRBJ1-1,ASSVEQVNTEAF
TRBD2,.,TRBV27,TRBJ2-1,ASSSLGTSGSRGF
.,.,TRBV5-4,TRBJ2-2,ASSWGDTGELF
TRBD2,.,TRBV9,TRBJ2-7,ASSPGLAGFYEQY
.,.,TRBV5-1,TRBJ2-6,ASSLGTYGANVLT
TRBD2,.,TRBV5-1,TRBJ2-7,ASSLVSGGPSSGQY
TRBD1,.,TRBV5-1,TRBJ1-1,ASSLYQGASGTEAF
TRBD2,once,TRBV7-8,TRBJ2-5,ASSLGVLAGTGETQY
TRBD2,.,TRBV5-1,TRBJ2-5,ASRNSGEETQY